The 25 T cell receptor beta chains below were found in one sample sequenced in a study of cytomegalovirus exposure and HLA in healthy donors. The primer mix had 60 Vbeta and 13 Jbeta primers. This table comes from immunoSEQ multiplex PCR, and its TCRdb copy is limited to in-frame clones, with some not included. This sample yields 150,000 to 170,000 clones, of which approximately 74% are seen a single time; 2.8% belongs to the top ten. The sequenced material came from PBMCs. These receptors originate from a young man in good health and CMV-seronegative.

J is TRBJ1-3 and V is TRBV27, with D unclear. V was cut by 4 bases and J by 0 bases, with 19 bases left in between. Germline CDR1 MNHEY, CDR2 SMNVEV (reference sequence). CDR3 size: 18 residues. CDR3 nucleotide sequence: TGTGCCAGCAGTTCGTTAAGGTTGGAGTCGAGCTCTGGAAACACCATATATTTT. Translated, it gives CASSSLRLESSSGNTIYF.

CDR3 region: CASSQLTGQGETQYF. The CDR3 DNA reads as TGCGCCAGCAGCCAGCTAACGGGACAGGGAGAGACCCAGTACTTC. This rearrangement joins TRBV4-1 to TRBJ2-5; TRBD1 aligns across 9 bases. With 3 bases clipped from V and 4 bases from J, the junction kept 6 bases outside the gene matches. The CDR3 has 15 amino acids. Germline loops: CDR1 MGHRA, CDR2 YSYEKL.

This rearrangement joins TRBV6-1 to TRBJ1-5; D is perhaps TRBD1 (5 bases). The CDR3 is made up of 15 amino acids. The V end lost 6 bases, the J end lost 5 bases, and 17 bases lay between the germline ends. The V gene's germline CDR1 is MNHNS and CDR2 SASEGT. The CDR3 nucleotides read TGTGCCAGCAGCTGGGCGGGAGGGGTTGATCAGCCCCAGCATTTT. Protein product: CASSWAGGVDQPQHF.

This clone occurred once. The chain combines TRBV2 with TRBJ1-5; 9 bases line up with TRBD1. This CDR3 has 14 amino acids. V shed 7 bases, J shed 2 bases, and the junction held 3 bases outside the gene matches. Germline lookup yields CDR1 SNHLY and CDR2 FYNNEI. CDR3 region: CASNTGGGNQPQHF. DNA for the CDR3: TGTGCCAGCAATACAGGGGGCGGCAATCAGCCCCAGCATTTT.

The chain links TRBV4-1 to TRBJ1-2, with D possibly TRBD1 on 5 matching bases. The germline V and J ends were trimmed by 1 base and 4 bases, with 13 bases remaining between them. There are 15 residues in the CDR3. Germline V gene data show CDR1 as MGHRA and CDR2 as YSYEKL. This chain's CDR3 is CASSQGRGSGYGYTF. The CDR3 DNA sequence: TGCGCCAGCAGCCAAGGGAGGGGTTCGGGCTATGGCTACACCTTC.

The gene calls are TRBV5-1 and TRBJ2-5; 15 bases map to TRBD2. J was trimmed by 4 bases and V by 4 bases; bases with no gene match: 5. The CDR3 is 16 residues long. Per germline, CDR1 SGHRS and CDR2 YFSETQ. CDR3 region: CASSAGLAGGRETQYF. The CDR3 DNA reads TGCGCCAGCAGCGCCGGACTAGCGGGGGGGCGAGAGACCCAGTACTTC.

This chain links TRBV10-1 with TRBJ2-1; D might be TRBD2 (6 bases). This CDR3 region has 14 residues. The V gene's germline CDR1 is WNHNN and CDR2 SYGVQD (reference sequence). Trimming stripped 4 bases from V and 4 bases from J, with 11 bases between. The CDR3 coding sequence is TGCGCCAGCAGTGGGGCCGCGGGGTACAATGAGCAGTTCTTC. This translates into CASSGAAGYNEQFF.

This clone was seen a handful of times. The V call is TRBV4-2, the J call TRBJ2-3, with TRBD2 identical over 8 bases. The CDR3 has 16 residues. Germline V gives CDR1 LGHNA, CDR2 YNFKEQ. Germline trimming cut 5 bases from V and 3 bases from J; bases unmatched to any gene: 10. CDR3 sequence (DNA): TGTGCCAGCAGCTTGGACCCCGGGACTAGTACAGATACGCAGTATTTT. This encodes CASSLDPGTSTDTQYF.

The chain recombines TRBV2 with TRBJ1-4, with D maybe TRBD1 (5 bases). Trimming stripped 5 bases from V and 4 bases from J, with 11 bases between. CDR1 is SNHLY, CDR2 FYNNEI, per germline. The CDR3 runs to 14 residues. The CDR3, as DNA: TGTGCCAGCAGTAGTTGGGGGGGTAATGAAAAACTGTTTTTT. This translates into CASSSWGGNEKLFF.

This clone has only a few counts. This chain joins TRBV18 and TRBJ2-5; 7 nucleotides line up with TRBD2. The germline CDR1 and CDR2 sequences are KGHSH and LQKENI. V trimming: 2 bases; J trimming: 5 bases; junction bases outside the gene matches: 11. The length of the CDR3 is 16 residues. The CDR3 region has the DNA TGTGCCAGCTCACCAAGCGGGGATACCCCCAGGGAGACCCAGTACTTC. Translation gives CASSPSGDTPRETQYF.

The chain combines TRBV30 with TRBJ1-6; D is uncertain. Germline-derived CDR1 and CDR2 are GTSNPN and SVGIG (reference sequence). Trimming took 3 bases from V and 8 from J, leaving 11 bases between them. This CDR3 contains 13 residues. CDR3 DNA sequence: TGTGCCTGGAGGAACTATGGGTATTCACCCCTCCACTTT. Its translation: CAWRNYGYSPLHF.

This chain uses TRBV18 with TRBJ1-1; no firm D call. V lost 0 bases and J lost 0, with 11 bases in between. Germline V CDR1 and CDR2: KGHSH, LQKENI. This CDR3 region has 16 residues. CDR3 bases: TGTGCCAGCTCACCACCCTTATTACAGATGAACACTGAAGCTTTCTTT. Its translation is CASSPPLLQMNTEAFF.

This clone was seen only a few times. Other nucleotide sequences from this sample produce the same CDR3. The chain combines TRBV27 with TRBJ2-2, with D possibly TRBD2 on 6 matching bases. V was clipped by 7 bases and J by 6 bases, with 15 bases between them. The germline CDR1 and CDR2 sequences are MNHEY and SMNVEV (reference sequence). CDR3 size: 14 residues. DNA for the CDR3: TGTGCCAGCAAGTGGGGACTCGGTCCCGGGGAGCTGTTTTTT. Protein: CASKWGLGPGELFF.

As concerns this clone: The sample carries other DNA sequences with the same CDR3. This chain joins TRBV4-1 and TRBJ1-2, with 7 positions matching TRBD1. The V gene's germline CDR1 is MGHRA and CDR2 YSYEKL. The CDR3 length is 16 residues. V lost 2 bases to trimming and J lost 0 bases; unmatched junction nucleotides: 6. The CDR3 nucleotides are TGCGCCAGCAGCCAAACTCGACAGGGAGCTAACTATGGCTACACCTTC. This encodes CASSQTRQGANYGYTF.

The rearrangement uses TRBV18 and TRBJ1-2; D uncertain. This CDR3 contains 13 residues. Germline lookup yields CDR1 KGHSH and CDR2 LQKENI. Deletions cut 3 bases from V and 1 base from J, with 6 bases between. CDR3 nucleotide sequence: TGTGCCAGCTCACCGGCGGATAACTATGGCTACACCTTC. This codes for CASSPADNYGYTF.

This chain joins TRBV5-1 and TRBJ2-3, with D maybe TRBD1 (6 bases). The V end was cut by 4 bases, the J end by 2 bases, with 11 bases between. CDR1 is SGHRS and CDR2 is YFSETQ in the germline V gene. This CDR3 has 14 amino acids. The CDR3 reads CASSKAGDTDTQYF. DNA for the CDR3: TGCGCCAGCAGCAAGGCAGGGGACACAGATACGCAGTATTTT.

This clone appeared once. This sequence joins TRBV9 and TRBJ1-1, with 8 bases that match TRBD1. Germline lookup yields CDR1 SGDLS and CDR2 YYNGEE. The V gene end was trimmed by 4 bases and the J gene end by 7 bases; junction bases not matched to a gene: 9. The CDR3 contains 14 residues. CDR3 region: CASSKIGQGNEAFF. The CDR3 coding sequence is TGTGCCAGCAGCAAGATCGGACAGGGTAATGAAGCTTTCTTT.

The chain carries TRBV5-6 and TRBJ2-4; no clear D gene. The CDR3 is 14 residues long. Trimming removed 1 base from V and 2 bases from J, with 7 bases in between. The germline V gene has CDR1 SGHDT and CDR2 YYEEEE. CDR3 DNA: TGTGCCAGCAGCTTGTGGCAATCCAAAAACATTCAGTACTTC. Its translation is CASSLWQSKNIQYF. Combining the CDR3 with reference TRBV5-6 and TRBJ2-4 gives the whole variable domain DAGVTQSPTHLIKTRGQQVTLRCSPKSGHDTVSWYQQALGQGPQFIFQYYEEEERQRGNFPDRFSGHQFPNYSSELNVNALLLGDSALYLCASSLWQSKNIQYFGAGTRLSVL.

V is TRBV18 and J is TRBJ2-1; no clear D gene. Germline CDR1 is KGHSH and CDR2 is LQKENI. This CDR3 spans 16 amino acids. V lost 2 bases, J lost 4 bases, and 15 bases lay in between. The CDR3 is CASSPRGTLSYNEQFF. CDR3 in DNA: TGTGCCAGCTCACCAAGAGGAACTCTATCTTACAATGAGCAGTTCTTC. Complete variable domain (other parts from reference TRBV18 and TRBJ2-1): NAGVMQNPRHLVRRRGQEARLRCSPMKGHSHVYWYRQLPEEGLKFMVYLQKENIIDESGMPKERFSAEFPKEGPSILRIQQVVRGDSAAYFCASSPRGTLSYNEQFFGPGTRLTVL.

The chain couples TRBV5-8 to TRBJ2-3, with TRBD2 matching over 9 bases. V lost 0 bases, J lost 3 bases, and 8 bases stayed unmatched. CDR1 is SGHTS and CDR2 is YDEGEE in the germline V gene. CDR3 length equals 17 residues. The CDR3 coding sequence is TGTGCCAGCAGCTTGGGGCGGGGGGGAGGAGGAACAGATACGCAGTATTTT. Translating it yields CASSLGRGGGGTDTQYF. Full variable domain (missing parts from reference TRBV5-8 and TRBJ2-3): EAGVTQSPTHLIKTRGQQATLRCSPISGHTSVYWYQQALGLGLQFLLWYDEGEERNRGNFPPRFSGRQFPNYSSELNVNALELEDSALYLCASSLGRGGGGTDTQYFGPGTRLTVL.

The chain couples TRBV28 to TRBJ1-6, with D unclear. This CDR3 is 14 amino acids long. Trimming took 2 bases from V and 14 from J, leaving 16 bases between them. Germline CDR1 is MDHEN and CDR2 is SYDVKM. The CDR3 loop is CASSLGSRFSALHF. DNA of the CDR3: TGTGCCAGCAGTTTAGGTTCTCGCTTTTCGGCCCTCCACTTT.

V is TRBV18 and J is TRBJ2-1, with TRBD2 identical over 10 bases. Germline trimming cut 6 bases from V and 5 bases from J; bases unmatched to any gene: 4. This CDR3 spans 14 amino acids. The germline gives CDR1 KGHSH, CDR2 LQKENI. The CDR3 protein is CASSGTSEHNEQFF. CDR3 sequence (DNA): TGTGCCAGCTCCGGGACTAGCGAGCACAATGAGCAGTTCTTC.

The chain carries TRBV7-9 and TRBJ2-1; D gene uncertain. Deletions cut 0 bases from V and 9 bases from J, with 15 bases between. The CDR3 spans 15 residues. Germline CDR1 and CDR2: SEHNR and FQNEAQ (reference sequence). The CDR3 here is CASSLALAGQGEQFF. The CDR3 bases are TGTGCCAGCAGCTTAGCTTTGGCAGGCCAAGGTGAGCAGTTCTTC.

This chain connects TRBV7-9 to TRBJ1-6; 7 positions agree with TRBD1. J was trimmed by 7 bases and V by 5 bases; bases with no gene match: 5. There are 14 residues in the CDR3. In germline, CDR1 is SEHNR, CDR2 FQNEAQ (reference sequence). The CDR3 region is CASSLGQSNSPLHF. The CDR3 region has the DNA TGTGCCAGCAGCCTGGGACAGAGCAATTCACCCCTCCACTTT.

With respect to this clone: Germline and junction disagree at one end, which may indicate a read error. This chain uses TRBV13 with TRBJ2-4; perhaps TRBD1 as D (6 bases). The CDR3 has 16 residues. The germline gives CDR1 PRHDT, CDR2 FYEKMQ (reference sequence). The CDR3: CASSQDSYLAKNSQYF. The CDR3 DNA follows: TGTGCCAGCAGCCAGGACAGCTACTTAGCCAAAAACAGTCAGTACTTC.